These T cell receptor beta chains were read from a single sample in a study of shared clonotypes between healthy human individuals. TCRdb keeps only in-frame clones here, not all; method: immunoSEQ multiplex PCR. The sample lists about 680,000 clones; around 92% were seen once. The sample comprised naive CD8+ T cells sorted from blood. These receptors originate from a man aged 30 to 45 in good health. Both conserved end residues are part of each CDR3. The D gene is left open where the match is weak. A row's size may be missing; if present it is once, few, many or a size class.

clone_size: -; v_call: TRBV7-9; d_call: -; j_call: TRBJ2-2; cdr3_aa: CASSYTTGSGGELFF; cdr3_nt: TGTGCCAGCAGCTACACTACAGGGTCGGGCGGGGAGCTGTTTTTT
clone_size: -; v_call: TRBV28; d_call: TRBD1; j_call: TRBJ1-6; cdr3_aa: CASRIAGTGVSPLHF; cdr3_nt: TGTGCCAGCAGGATTGCCGGGACAGGGGTTTCACCCCTCCACTTT
clone_size: few; v_call: TRBV5-6; d_call: TRBD2; j_call: TRBJ2-7; cdr3_aa: CASTRGGAGMGEQYF; cdr3_nt: TGTGCCAGCACCCGGGGGGGGGCAGGGATGGGCGAGCAGTACTTC
clone_size: -; v_call: TRBV6-5; d_call: -; j_call: TRBJ2-7; cdr3_aa: CASSYSTGFEQYF; cdr3_nt: TGTGCCAGCAGTTACTCGACAGGTTTCGAGCAGTACTTC
clone_size: -; v_call: TRBV7-6; d_call: TRBD1; j_call: TRBJ2-5; cdr3_aa: CASSLSLGQGRETQYF; cdr3_nt: TGTGCCAGCAGCTTGAGCTTGGGACAGGGGAGGGAGACCCAGTACTTC
clone_size: once; v_call: TRBV4-3; d_call: TRBD1; j_call: TRBJ2-7; cdr3_aa: CASSQTGQGIYEQYF; cdr3_nt: TGCGCCAGCAGCCAAACTGGACAGGGGATCTACGAGCAGTACTTC
clone_size: -; v_call: TRBV27; d_call: -; j_call: TRBJ2-1; cdr3_aa: CASRPSSYNEQFF; cdr3_nt: TGTGCCAGCAGACCGAGCTCCTACAATGAGCAGTTCTTC
clone_size: -; v_call: TRBV2; d_call: -; j_call: TRBJ2-1; cdr3_aa: CASSETRNSANEQFF; cdr3_nt: TGTGCCAGCAGTGAGACTCGAAATAGTGCCAATGAGCAGTTCTTC
clone_size: -; v_call: TRBV6-5; d_call: TRBD1; j_call: TRBJ1-1; cdr3_aa: CASTPGGVETEAFF; cdr3_nt: TGTGCCAGCACCCCAGGGGGCGTCGAGACTGAAGCTTTCTTT
clone_size: -; v_call: TRBV6-6; d_call: -; j_call: TRBJ2-3; cdr3_aa: CASTYGNAQYF; cdr3_nt: TGTGCCAGCACCTACGGGAATGCGCAGTATTTT
clone_size: -; v_call: TRBV10-3; d_call: TRBD1; j_call: TRBJ2-1; cdr3_aa: CAIQGRGQENEQFF; cdr3_nt: TGTGCCATCCAGGGCAGGGGGCAAGAGAATGAGCAGTTCTTC
clone_size: -; v_call: TRBV27; d_call: TRBD2; j_call: TRBJ2-7; cdr3_aa: CASSLAAYRGTSGYEQYF; cdr3_nt: TGTGCCAGCAGTTTAGCCGCCTACAGGGGGACTAGCGGATACGAGCAGTACTTC
clone_size: -; v_call: TRBV11-2; d_call: -; j_call: TRBJ2-2; cdr3_aa: CASSPTDPNTGELFF; cdr3_nt: TGTGCCAGCAGCCCGACGGACCCGAACACCGGGGAGCTGTTTTTT
clone_size: once; v_call: TRBV6-1; d_call: -; j_call: TRBJ2-7; cdr3_aa: CASSESGFETYEQYF; cdr3_nt: TGTGCCAGCAGTGAATCAGGGTTTGAAACCTACGAGCAGTACTTC
clone_size: -; v_call: TRBV27; d_call: -; j_call: TRBJ1-2; cdr3_aa: CASSPGGAFSLNGYTF; cdr3_nt: TGTGCCAGCAGCCCTGGCGGGGCGTTCTCCTTAAATGGCTACACCTTC
clone_size: -; v_call: TRBV6-1; d_call: -; j_call: TRBJ2-7; cdr3_aa: CASSLGQGIYEQYF; cdr3_nt: TGTGCCAGCAGCCTTGGACAAGGGATCTACGAGCAGTACTTC
clone_size: -; v_call: TRBV2; d_call: -; j_call: TRBJ2-7; cdr3_aa: CASTHVAYYEQYF; cdr3_nt: TGTGCCAGTACACATGTGGCCTACTACGAGCAGTACTTC
clone_size: -; v_call: TRBV13; d_call: -; j_call: TRBJ2-5; cdr3_aa: CASSLETGQETQYF; cdr3_nt: TGTGCCAGCAGCTTAGAAACAGGGCAAGAGACCCAGTACTTC
clone_size: -; v_call: TRBV19; d_call: -; j_call: TRBJ1-5; cdr3_aa: CASSIMSGPQHF; cdr3_nt: TGTGCCAGTAGTATTATGTCGGGGCCCCAGCATTTT
clone_size: many; v_call: TRBV28; d_call: -; j_call: TRBJ2-7; cdr3_aa: CAHASGDYEQYF; cdr3_nt: TGTGCCCACGCATCCGGAGACTACGAGCAGTACTTC
clone_size: once; v_call: TRBV19; d_call: -; j_call: TRBJ2-6; cdr3_aa: CASSISSSGANVLTF; cdr3_nt: TGTGCCAGTAGTATTTCCAGCTCTGGGGCCAACGTCCTGACTTTC
clone_size: -; v_call: TRBV27; d_call: -; j_call: TRBJ2-5; cdr3_aa: CASSPARTGSFQETQYF; cdr3_nt: TGTGCCAGCAGTCCGGCCCGGACGGGATCGTTCCAAGAGACCCAGTACTTC
clone_size: -; v_call: TRBV7-9; d_call: -; j_call: TRBJ1-4; cdr3_aa: CASSSMGLLDEKLFF; cdr3_nt: TGTGCCAGCAGCTCAATGGGACTGTTAGATGAAAAACTGTTTTTT
clone_size: -; v_call: TRBV7-9; d_call: -; j_call: TRBJ1-4; cdr3_aa: CASSPWSEDEKLFF; cdr3_nt: TGTGCCAGCAGCCCTTGGTCAGAAGATGAAAAACTGTTTTTT
clone_size: -; v_call: TRBV13; d_call: -; j_call: TRBJ2-2; cdr3_aa: CASSLWGAAGELFF; cdr3_nt: TGTGCCAGCAGCTTATGGGGGGCGGCCGGGGAGCTGTTTTTT
clone_size: -; v_call: TRBV11-2; d_call: -; j_call: TRBJ2-5; cdr3_aa: CASSQSAGWRGETQYF; cdr3_nt: TGTGCCAGCAGCCAGTCCGCCGGGTGGAGGGGAGAGACCCAGTACTTC
clone_size: -; v_call: TRBV10-1; d_call: -; j_call: TRBJ2-7; cdr3_aa: CASSEYAGPTEQYF; cdr3_nt: TGCGCCAGCAGTGAGTACGCAGGGCCTACCGAGCAGTACTTC
clone_size: -; v_call: TRBV7-7; d_call: TRBD1; j_call: TRBJ2-7; cdr3_aa: CASSRTTGREQYF; cdr3_nt: TGTGCTAGCAGCCGAACGACAGGGCGCGAGCAGTACTTC
clone_size: -; v_call: TRBV7-8; d_call: -; j_call: TRBJ2-1; cdr3_aa: CASSLGYDEQFF; cdr3_nt: TGTGCCAGCAGCTTAGGCTATGATGAGCAGTTCTTC
clone_size: -; v_call: TRBV2; d_call: -; j_call: TRBJ2-5; cdr3_aa: CATEFEEETQYF; cdr3_nt: TGTGCCACCGAGTTCGAGGAAGAGACCCAGTACTTC
clone_size: -; v_call: TRBV9; d_call: TRBD1; j_call: TRBJ2-7; cdr3_aa: CASSVAGGASEQYF; cdr3_nt: TGTGCCAGCAGCGTCGCAGGGGGCGCGTCCGAGCAGTACTTC
clone_size: once; v_call: TRBV5-1; d_call: -; j_call: TRBJ2-1; cdr3_aa: CASSPIHTGGTRNNEQFF; cdr3_nt: TGCGCCAGCAGCCCGATCCACACGGGCGGGACGAGGAACAATGAGCAGTTCTTC
clone_size: few; v_call: TRBV20-1; d_call: -; j_call: TRBJ2-5; cdr3_aa: CSAGGETQYF; cdr3_nt: TGCAGTGCCGGAGGGGAGACCCAGTACTTC
clone_size: -; v_call: TRBV18; d_call: TRBD1; j_call: TRBJ2-5; cdr3_aa: CASSPRDRDQETQYF; cdr3_nt: TGTGCCAGCTCACCAAGAGACAGGGACCAAGAGACCCAGTACTTC
clone_size: -; v_call: TRBV5-1; d_call: TRBD1; j_call: TRBJ1-1; cdr3_aa: CASSPDQGATEAFF; cdr3_nt: TGCGCCAGCAGCCCCGATCAGGGGGCAACTGAAGCTTTCTTT
clone_size: -; v_call: TRBV4-2; d_call: TRBD1; j_call: TRBJ2-5; cdr3_aa: CASSLDRGPQETQYF; cdr3_nt: TGTGCCAGCAGCTTGGATAGGGGGCCCCAAGAGACCCAGTACTTC